Each of the 7 T cell receptor beta chains below was sequenced from the same sample in a study of regulatory T cells in long-lasting Graves disease. Combining iRepertoire HTBI primers with Arm-PCR of CDR3 regions, the authors built TCR beta libraries. TCRdb used MiXCR to reprocess the multiplex PCR reads, holding one entry per CDR3 protein. The repertoire holds 350,000 to 500,000 distinct CDR3 sequences, with around a fifth as singletons. As to time point: persistent/refractory GD, antithyroid drugs over 5 years with positive TRAb. PBMCs provided the RNA from which the TCR library was made. Sequenced material: peripheral blood mononuclear cells (PBMCs), taken when the disease was refractory, from a patient treated with antithyroid drugs. These receptor sequences come from a female donor with Graves disease.

This clonotype was picked up many times. The rearrangement links TRBV11-2 to TRBJ2-5; D possibly uses TRBD1 or TRBD2 (6 bases each). Trimming left V 7 bases short and J 5 bases short, with 20 bases between. Germline CDR1 SGHAT, CDR2 FQNNGV. The CDR3 is made up of 15 amino acids. The CDR3 DNA is TGTGCCAGCAACTTCCTTCAAACAGGGAGGGAGACCCAGTACTTC. It encodes CASNFLQTGRETQYF.

This clonotype appeared a few times. The genes are TRBV12-3 or TRBV12-4 and TRBJ1-5; TRBD1 might be the D (5 bases). Trimming shortened V by 5 bases and J by 7 bases, and 15 bases separated the two germline ends. This CDR3 comprises 14 residues. In DNA, the CDR3 is TGTGCCAGCAGTCTCCGGGAGGGGTACCAGCCCCAGCATTTT. This codes for CASSLREGYQPQHF.

Many counts were recorded for this clonotype. The chain couples TRBV19 to TRBJ1-1, with no clear D. Germline loops: CDR1 LNHDA, CDR2 SQIVND (reference sequence). V dropped 7 bases and J dropped 5 bases, with 8 bases sitting between them. This CDR3 is built from 11 residues. In DNA form, the CDR3 reads TGTGCCAGTAAACGTGGTACTGAAGCTTTCTTT. Its protein is CASKRGTEAFF.

This clonotype was detected a few times. One end of the junction varies from germline; a read error may be responsible. V usage is TRBV2 and J usage is TRBJ1-1; TRBD1 is a possible D gene (5 bases). The CDR3 covers 14 residues. The germline gives CDR1 SNHLY, CDR2 FYNNEI. The CDR3 bases are TGTGCCAGCAGTGAAGCGCGCAGGGAGACTGAAGCTCTCTTT. It yields the protein CASSEARRETEALF.

At least ten counts were recorded for this clonotype. This chain uses TRBV5-6 with TRBJ1-4, with 7 positions matching TRBD1. The CDR3 runs 13 residues. Germline CDR1 reads SGHDT; CDR2 reads YYEEEE. The trim removed 3 bases at V and 7 bases at J, leaving 3 bases unmatched. DNA of the CDR3: TGTGCCAGCAGCTCGAGGGGGCCTGAAAAACTGTTTTTT. This codes for CASSSRGPEKLFF.

This clonotype was recorded at least ten times. As DNA, the CDR3 is TGTGCCAGCAGCGCCGGACAGAGAGGGACTGAAGCTTTCTTT. This sequence encodes CASSAGQRGTEAFF. The chain uses TRBV7-3 and TRBJ1-1; a possible D gene is TRBD1 (6 bases). Trimming cost V 5 bases and J 5 bases, with 15 bases left between them. The V gene's germline CDR1 is SGHTA and CDR2 FQGTGA. The CDR3 is 14 amino acids.

This clonotype was counted a few times. This chain links TRBV30 with TRBJ2-7; D is possibly TRBD1 (5 bases). The V and J ends lost 1 base and 0 bases respectively, with 13 bases between them. CDR1 is GTSNPN, CDR2 SVGIG, per germline (reference sequence). CDR3 length equals 15 residues. In DNA, the CDR3 is TGTGCCTGGAGTGAAAGTCAGGGAATCTCCTACGAGCAGTACTTC. It specifies CAWSESQGISYEQYF.